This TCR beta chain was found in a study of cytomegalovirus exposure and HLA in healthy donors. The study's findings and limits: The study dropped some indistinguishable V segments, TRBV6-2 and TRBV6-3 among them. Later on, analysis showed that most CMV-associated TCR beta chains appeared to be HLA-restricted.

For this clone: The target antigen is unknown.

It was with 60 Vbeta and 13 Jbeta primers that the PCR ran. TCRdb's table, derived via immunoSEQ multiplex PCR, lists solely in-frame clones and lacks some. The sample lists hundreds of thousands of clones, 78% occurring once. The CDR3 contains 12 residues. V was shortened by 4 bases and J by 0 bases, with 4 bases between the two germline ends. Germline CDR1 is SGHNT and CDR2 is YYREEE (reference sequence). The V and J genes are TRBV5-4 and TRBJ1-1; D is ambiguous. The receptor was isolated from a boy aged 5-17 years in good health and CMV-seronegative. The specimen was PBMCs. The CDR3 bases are TGTGCCAGCAGCCCTTTGAACACTGAAGCTTTCTTT. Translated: CASSPLNTEAFF.